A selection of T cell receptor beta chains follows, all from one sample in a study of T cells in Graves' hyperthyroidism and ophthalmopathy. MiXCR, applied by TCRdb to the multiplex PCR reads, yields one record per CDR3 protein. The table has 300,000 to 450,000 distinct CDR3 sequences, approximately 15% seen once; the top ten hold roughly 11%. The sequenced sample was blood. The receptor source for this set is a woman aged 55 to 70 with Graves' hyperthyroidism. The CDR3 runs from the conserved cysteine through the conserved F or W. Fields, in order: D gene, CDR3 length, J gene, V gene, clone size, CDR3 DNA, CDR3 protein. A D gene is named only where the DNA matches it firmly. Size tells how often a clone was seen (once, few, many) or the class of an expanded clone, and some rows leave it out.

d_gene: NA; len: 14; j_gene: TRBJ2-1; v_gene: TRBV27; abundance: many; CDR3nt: TGTGCCAGCAGTTTGAGCGGGCCCTACAATGAGCAGTTCTTC; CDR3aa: CASSLSGPYNEQFF
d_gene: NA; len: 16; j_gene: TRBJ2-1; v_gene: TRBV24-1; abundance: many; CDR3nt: TGTGCCACCAGTCCCCCGACAGCGTTTAAGAGGAATGAGCAGTTCTTC; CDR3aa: CATSPPTAFKRNEQFF
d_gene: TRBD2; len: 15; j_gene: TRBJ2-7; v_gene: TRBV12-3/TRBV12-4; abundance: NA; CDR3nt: TGTGCCAGCACCCCGGGAATAGCGGGAAACTACGAGCAGTACTTC; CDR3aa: CASTPGIAGNYEQYF
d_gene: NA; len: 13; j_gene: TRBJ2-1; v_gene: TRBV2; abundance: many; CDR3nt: TGTGCCAGCAAGGGAGAAACGTACAATGAGCAGTTCTTC; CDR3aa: CASKGETYNEQFF
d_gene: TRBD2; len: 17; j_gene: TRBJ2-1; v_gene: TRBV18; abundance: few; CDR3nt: TGTGCCAGCTCTCCAGGGACTAGCGGGATCTCCTACAATGAGCAGTTCTTC; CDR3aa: CASSPGTSGISYNEQFF
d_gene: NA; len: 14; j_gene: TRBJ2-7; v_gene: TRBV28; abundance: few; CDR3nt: TGTGCCAGCACTCCCCGACCTGGGCCCTACGAGCAGTACTTC; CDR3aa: CASTPRPGPYEQYF
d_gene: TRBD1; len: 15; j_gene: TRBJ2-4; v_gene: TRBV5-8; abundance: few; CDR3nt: TGTGCCAGCAGCGATGACAGGGGCGCCAAAAACATTCAGTACTTC; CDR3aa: CASSDDRGAKNIQYF
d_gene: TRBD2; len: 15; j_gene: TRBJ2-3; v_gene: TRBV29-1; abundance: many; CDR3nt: TGCAGCGTTGCAGGGACTAGCGGTCCTCCTGATACGCAGTATTTT; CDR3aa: CSVAGTSGPPDTQYF
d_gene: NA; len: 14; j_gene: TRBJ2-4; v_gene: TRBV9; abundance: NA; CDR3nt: TGTGCCAGCAGCGCAGACACCAGGAAAAACATTCAGTACTTC; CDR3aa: CASSADTRKNIQYF
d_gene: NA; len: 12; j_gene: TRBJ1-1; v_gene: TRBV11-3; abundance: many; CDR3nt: TGTGCCAGCAGCTTAGTGGTATCCGAAGCTTTCTTT; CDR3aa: CASSLVVSEAFF
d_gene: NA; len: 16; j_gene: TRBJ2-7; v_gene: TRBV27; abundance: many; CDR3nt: TGTGCCAGCAGTTTATGGGTGTGGAGGGTGTCCTACGAGCAGTACTTC; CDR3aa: CASSLWVWRVSYEQYF
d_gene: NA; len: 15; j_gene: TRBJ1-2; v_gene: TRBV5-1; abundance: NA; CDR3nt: TGCGCCAGCAGCTTGGGCGCGGGTCTCGGCTATGGCTACACCTTC; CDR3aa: CASSLGAGLGYGYTF
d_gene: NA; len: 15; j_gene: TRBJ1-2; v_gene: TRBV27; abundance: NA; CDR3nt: TGTGCCAGCAGTCCACTACCGGGACTCGCATATGGCTACACCTTC; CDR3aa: CASSPLPGLAYGYTF
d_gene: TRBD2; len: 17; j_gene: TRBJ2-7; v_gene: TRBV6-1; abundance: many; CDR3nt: TGTGCCAGCAGTTACCTGCGACTAGCGGTTAGCTCCTACGAGCAGTACTTC; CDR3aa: CASSYLRLAVSSYEQYF
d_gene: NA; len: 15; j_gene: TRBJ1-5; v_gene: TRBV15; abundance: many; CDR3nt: TGTGCCACCAGCATGTGGACAAAGGGCAATCAGCCCCAGCATTTT; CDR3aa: CATSMWTKGNQPQHF
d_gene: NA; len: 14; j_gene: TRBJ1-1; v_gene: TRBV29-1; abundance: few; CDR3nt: TGCAGCGTTGAAGGCGGAAGCGGGGGCACTGAAGCTTTCTTT; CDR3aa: CSVEGGSGGTEAFF
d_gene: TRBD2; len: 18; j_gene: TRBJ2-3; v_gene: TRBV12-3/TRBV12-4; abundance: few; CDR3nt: TGTGCCAGCACCCTATCCCCGGGACTAGCGGGTAGCACAGATACGCAGTATTTT; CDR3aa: CASTLSPGLAGSTDTQYF
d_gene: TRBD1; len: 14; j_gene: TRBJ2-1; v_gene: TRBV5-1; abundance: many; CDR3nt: TGCGCCAGCAGCGCGGGACAGGGTGCCGATGAGCAGTTCTTC; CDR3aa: CASSAGQGADEQFF
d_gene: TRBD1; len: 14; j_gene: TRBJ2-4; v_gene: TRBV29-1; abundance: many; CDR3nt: TGCAGCGTTGAGACGACAGGGGGCTCGAACATTCAGTACTTC; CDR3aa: CSVETTGGSNIQYF
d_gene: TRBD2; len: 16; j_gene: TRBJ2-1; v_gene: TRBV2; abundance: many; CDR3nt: TGTGCCAGCAGTGAATGGCGCGGGAGGACCTACAATGAGCAGTTCTTC; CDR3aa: CASSEWRGRTYNEQFF
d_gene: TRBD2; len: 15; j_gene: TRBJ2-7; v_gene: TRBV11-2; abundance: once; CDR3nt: TGTGCCAGTAGTATGATCAGCGGGAGGTCCAGTGGGCAGTACTTC; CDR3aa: CASSMISGRSSGQYF
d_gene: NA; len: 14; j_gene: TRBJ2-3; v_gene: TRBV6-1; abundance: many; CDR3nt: TGTGCCAGCACCGTCGGACCTAGCACAGATACGCAGTATTTT; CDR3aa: CASTVGPSTDTQYF